This is a list of T cell receptor beta chains from one sample in a study of blood T cell repertoires in COVID-19. Assay used: immunoSEQ multiplex PCR; TCRdb lists only in-frame clones, some missing. Of over 150,000 clones listed, about 80% are singletons. The source material was peripheral blood. These TCRs come from a woman aged 55-70 years with acute or convalescent COVID-19. The CDR3 runs from the conserved cysteine through the conserved F or W. A D gene is named only where the DNA matches it firmly. Not all rows give a size; the values are once, few, many and, for expanded clones, a class.

TRBV2	.	once	13	TRBJ1-2	CASSKGTNYGYTF	TGTGCCAGCAGTAAGGGGACTAACTATGGCTACACCTTC
TRBV6-6	.	.	11	TRBJ1-1	CASSYQVLAFF	TGTGCCAGCAGTTACCAGGTTTTAGCTTTCTTT
TRBV11-2	TRBD1	.	16	TRBJ1-4	CASSHTGTGGNEKLFF	TGTGCCAGCAGCCACACCGGGACAGGGGGTAATGAAAAACTGTTTTTT
TRBV6-5	.	.	16	TRBJ1-2	CASSYGGGRKFHGYTF	TGTGCCAGCAGTTACGGGGGGGGGCGTAAGTTTCATGGCTACACCTTC
TRBV27	TRBD1	.	14	TRBJ1-2	CASRRTGSNYGYTF	TGTGCCAGCCGCCGGACAGGGAGTAACTATGGCTACACCTTC
TRBV6-5	.	.	15	TRBJ2-7	CASSYGGASSYEQYF	TGTGCCAGCAGTTACGGAGGGGCGAGCTCCTACGAGCAGTACTTC
TRBV3-1/TRBV3-2	.	.	14	TRBJ2-2	CASSQGAGTGELFF	TGTGCCAGCAGCCAAGGTGCCGGGACCGGGGAGCTGTTTTTT
TRBV9	TRBD2	.	18	TRBJ2-2	CASSVGLAGVPHPRELFF	TGTGCCAGCAGCGTAGGACTAGCGGGGGTCCCCCACCCCCGGGAGCTGTTTTTT
TRBV7-2	TRBD2	few	15	TRBJ2-3	CASSSLAGAPDTQYF	TGTGCCAGCAGCTCACTAGCGGGGGCTCCAGATACGCAGTATTTT
TRBV2	TRBD2	.	19	TRBJ2-1	CASSERAGGESSSYNEQFF	TGTGCCAGCAGTGAACGAGCGGGGGGGGAAAGTAGCTCCTACAATGAGCAGTTCTTC
TRBV28	.	.	18	TRBJ1-5	CASSFIQGLPYSNQPQHF	TGTGCCAGCAGTTTCATACAGGGCCTACCCTATAGCAATCAGCCCCAGCATTTT
TRBV4-2	TRBD1	.	16	TRBJ1-2	CASSQGGQTANYGYTF	TGTGCCAGCAGCCAAGGGGGACAGACTGCTAACTATGGCTACACCTTC
TRBV11-3	.	.	17	TRBJ1-2	CASSLRTQRYTNYGYTF	TGTGCCAGCAGCTTGAGGACCCAGCGGTATACTAACTATGGCTACACCTTC
TRBV3-1/TRBV3-2	TRBD1	once	15	TRBJ1-6	CASSPGQGVSSPLHF	TGTGCCAGCAGCCCGGGACAGGGTGTAAGCTCACCCCTCCACTTT
TRBV13	.	.	12	TRBJ2-1	CASSFSRYEQFF	TGTGCCAGCAGCTTTAGCCGGTATGAGCAGTTCTTC
TRBV18	.	.	14	TRBJ1-1	CASSPGPLDGEAFF	TGTGCCAGCTCACCGGGGCCCCTAGATGGTGAAGCTTTCTTT
TRBV6-5	TRBD1	.	13	TRBJ2-2	CASRRDSPGELFF	TGTGCCAGCAGAAGGGACAGCCCAGGGGAGCTGTTTTTT
TRBV18	TRBD1	.	15	TRBJ2-7	CASSPPTGTGYEQYF	TGTGCCAGCTCACCGCCAACCGGGACAGGCTACGAGCAGTACTTC
TRBV6-4	TRBD1	.	15	TRBJ2-2	CASSRQGDHTGELFF	TGTGCCAGCAGTAGACAGGGTGACCACACCGGGGAGCTGTTTTTT
TRBV7-9	.	.	15	TRBJ1-2	CASRPSGAGPYGYTF	TGTGCCAGCAGACCCTCAGGTGCGGGGCCCTATGGCTACACCTTC
TRBV2	TRBD1	few	14	TRBJ1-1	CASIRDRLNTEAFF	TGTGCCAGCATTCGGGACAGACTGAACACTGAAGCTTTCTTT
TRBV7-9	TRBD1	.	16	TRBJ2-3	CASSFFSDRGLDTQYF	TGTGCCAGCAGCTTCTTCTCGGACAGGGGGCTAGATACGCAGTATTTT
TRBV19	TRBD1	.	16	TRBJ2-2	CASTRRGQGLGGELFF	TGTGCCAGTACCCGAAGGGGACAGGGATTGGGCGGGGAGCTGTTTTTT
TRBV6-6	.	.	15	TRBJ1-4	CASSQSRGNGEKLFF	TGTGCCAGCAGTCAAAGCAGGGGAAACGGCGAAAAACTGTTTTTT
TRBV2	.	.	15	TRBJ1-2	CASSAQGFLNYGYTF	TGTGCCAGCAGTGCTCAGGGGTTTCTTAACTATGGCTACACCTTC
TRBV5-1	TRBD1	.	13	TRBJ2-4	CASSLGQGGGQYF	TGCGCCAGCAGCTTGGGACAGGGTGGAGGTCAGTACTTC
TRBV3-1/TRBV3-2	.	.	11	TRBJ1-1	CASSQEGGAFF	TGTGCCAGCAGCCAAGAAGGGGGAGCTTTCTTT
TRBV19	.	.	15	TRBJ2-6	CASSRQDSGANVLTF	TGTGCCAGTTCCAGGCAGGACTCTGGGGCCAACGTCCTGACTTTC
TRBV27	.	.	15	TRBJ1-5	CASSFTSQRDQPQHF	TGTGCCAGCAGTTTCACATCACAGCGGGACCAGCCCCAGCATTTT
TRBV28	TRBD1	once	15	TRBJ2-5	CASSSPGQGGETQYF	TGTGCCAGCAGTTCACCGGGACAGGGGGGGGAGACCCAGTACTTC
TRBV10-3	TRBD2	.	16	TRBJ2-1	CAISESSQRGGPEQFF	TGTGCCATCAGTGAGTCGAGCCAGCGGGGGGGCCCTGAGCAGTTCTTC
TRBV7-3	.	.	17	TRBJ1-1	CASSLDRGGQMNTEAFF	TGTGCCAGCAGCTTAGACCGGGGGGGACAAATGAACACTGAAGCTTTCTTT
TRBV24-1	TRBD2	.	16	TRBJ2-3	CATSDFKLAGARTQYF	TGTGCCACCAGTGATTTCAAATTAGCGGGGGCCAGGACGCAGTATTTT
TRBV5-6	.	once	14	TRBJ1-6	CASYGGTDNSPLHF	TGTGCCAGCTACGGGGGGACGGATAATTCACCCCTCCACTTT
TRBV15	.	.	15	TRBJ1-3	CATSRRLVPGNTIYF	TGTGCCACCAGCCGCAGACTAGTCCCTGGAAACACCATATATTTT
TRBV30	.	.	14	TRBJ1-5	CAWSVPMANQPQHF	TGTGCCTGGAGTGTCCCAATGGCTAATCAGCCCCAGCATTTT
TRBV5-1	TRBD1	.	12	TRBJ1-2	CASSGDSYGYTF	TGCGCCAGCAGTGGGGACAGCTATGGCTACACCTTC
TRBV2	.	once	14	TRBJ1-2	CASRAGLFEDGYTF	TGTGCCAGCAGGGCGGGACTGTTTGAAGATGGCTACACCTTC
TRBV4-1	TRBD2	.	16	TRBJ2-2	CASSRGLAGVTGELFF	TGCGCCAGCAGCCGAGGACTAGCGGGGGTCACCGGGGAGCTGTTTTTT
TRBV6-5	TRBD1	once	14	TRBJ1-1	CASARQGTHTEAFF	TGTGCCAGCGCCAGACAGGGGACGCACACTGAAGCTTTCTTT
TRBV2	.	.	16	TRBJ2-3	CASSEVQGASTDTQYF	TGTGCCAGCAGTGAAGTACAGGGCGCTAGCACAGATACGCAGTATTTT
TRBV18	TRBD2	.	14	TRBJ2-5	CASSPGGSWETQYF	TGTGCCAGCTCACCGGGGGGGTCGTGGGAGACCCAGTACTTC
TRBV7-9	.	.	14	TRBJ1-2	CASTLGGAIYGYTF	TGTGCCAGCACATTAGGAGGGGCCATCTATGGCTACACCTTC
TRBV3-1/TRBV3-2	.	.	15	TRBJ1-2	CASSQVNRGSGGYTF	TGTGCCAGCAGCCAAGTCAACCGGGGTTCAGGTGGCTACACCTTC
TRBV30	TRBD1	once	16	TRBJ1-3	CAWSVTHRGPGNTIYF	TGTGCCTGGAGTGTTACTCACAGGGGACCTGGAAACACCATATATTTT
TRBV9	.	few	9	TRBJ1-2	CAGSRGYTF	TGTGCCGGCTCTAGAGGCTACACCTTC
TRBV3-1/TRBV3-2	.	.	14	TRBJ1-1	CASSQGRDITEAFF	TGTGCCAGCAGCCAAGGCCGGGACATAACTGAAGCTTTCTTT
TRBV28	.	.	12	TRBJ1-2	CASRRQVYGYTF	TGTGCCAGCAGGAGACAGGTTTATGGCTACACCTTC
TRBV19	TRBD1	.	15	TRBJ2-2	CASSAQGADTGELFF	TGTGCCAGTAGTGCACAGGGGGCTGACACCGGGGAGCTGTTTTTT
TRBV3-1/TRBV3-2	.	.	16	TRBJ1-4	CASSQGETTTNEKLFF	TGTGCCAGCAGCCAAGGGGAGACTACAACTAATGAAAAACTGTTTTTT
TRBV29-1	.	.	13	TRBJ1-4	CSDQAGKNEKLFF	TGCAGCGACCAAGCCGGGAAGAACGAAAAACTGTTTTTT
TRBV9	.	.	18	TRBJ2-2	CASSVGLQGLSGTGELFF	TGTGCCAGCAGCGTAGGGCTCCAGGGGTTGTCGGGAACCGGGGAGCTGTTTTTT
TRBV9	.	.	21	TRBJ1-6	CASSWGLLGQRPSSYNSPLHF	TGTGCCAGCAGCTGGGGCCTCTTAGGACAGCGACCCAGCTCCTATAATTCACCCCTCCACTTT